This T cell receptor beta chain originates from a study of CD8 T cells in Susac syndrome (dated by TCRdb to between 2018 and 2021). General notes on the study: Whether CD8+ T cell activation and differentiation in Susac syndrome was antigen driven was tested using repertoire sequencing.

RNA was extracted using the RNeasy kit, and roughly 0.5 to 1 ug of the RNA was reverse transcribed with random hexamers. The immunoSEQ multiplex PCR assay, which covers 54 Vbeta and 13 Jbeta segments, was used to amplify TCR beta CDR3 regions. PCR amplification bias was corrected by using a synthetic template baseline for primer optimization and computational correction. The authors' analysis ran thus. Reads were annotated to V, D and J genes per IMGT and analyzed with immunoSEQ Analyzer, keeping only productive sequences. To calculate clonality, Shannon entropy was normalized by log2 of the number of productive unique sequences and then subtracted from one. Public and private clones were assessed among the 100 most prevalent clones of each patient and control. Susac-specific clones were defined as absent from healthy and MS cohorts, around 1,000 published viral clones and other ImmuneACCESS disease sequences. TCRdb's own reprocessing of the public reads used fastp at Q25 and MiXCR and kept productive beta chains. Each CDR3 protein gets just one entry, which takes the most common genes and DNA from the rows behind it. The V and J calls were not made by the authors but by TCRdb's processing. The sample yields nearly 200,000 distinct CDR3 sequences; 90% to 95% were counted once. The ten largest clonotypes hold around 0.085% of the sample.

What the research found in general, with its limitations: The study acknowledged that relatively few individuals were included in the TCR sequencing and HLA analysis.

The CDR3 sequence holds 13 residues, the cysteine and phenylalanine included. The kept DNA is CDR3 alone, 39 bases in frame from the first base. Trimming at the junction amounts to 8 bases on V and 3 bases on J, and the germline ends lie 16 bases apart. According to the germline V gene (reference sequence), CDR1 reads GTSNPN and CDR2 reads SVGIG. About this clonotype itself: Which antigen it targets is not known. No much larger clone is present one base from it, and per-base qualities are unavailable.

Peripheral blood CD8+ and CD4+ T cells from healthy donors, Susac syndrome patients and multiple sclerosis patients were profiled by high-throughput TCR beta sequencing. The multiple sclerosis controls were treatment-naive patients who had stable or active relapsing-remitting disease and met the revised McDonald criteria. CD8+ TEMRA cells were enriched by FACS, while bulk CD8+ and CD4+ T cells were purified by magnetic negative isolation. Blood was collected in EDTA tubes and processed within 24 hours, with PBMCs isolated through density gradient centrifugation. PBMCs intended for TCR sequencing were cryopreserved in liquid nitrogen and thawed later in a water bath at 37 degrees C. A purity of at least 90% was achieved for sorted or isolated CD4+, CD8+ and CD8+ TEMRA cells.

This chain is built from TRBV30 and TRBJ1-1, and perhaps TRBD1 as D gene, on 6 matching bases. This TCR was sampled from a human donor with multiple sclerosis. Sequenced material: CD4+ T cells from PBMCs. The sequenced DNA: TGTGCCGGTTCCGGGACAAGTGACACTGAAGCTTTCTTT. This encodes CAGSGTSDTEAFF.